This T cell receptor beta chain originates from a study of T cell responses to AZD1222 COVID-19 vaccine. Looking at the study overall: The analysis combined second doses at about 4 or about 12 weeks. Regarding the study as a whole: Clonal diversity may have been underestimated in mostly white British donors. Vaccine-associated CD4 TCRs spanned spike, dominant at 160-218 and 743-854. Per reports, nearly half of all spike-specific TCRs target regions that are unmutated in variants.

About this clone: Its antigen is unknown.

Clones were read by immunoSEQ multiplex PCR, and TCRdb kept only the in-frame ones, dropping some. The table shows roughly 93,000 clones, with about 86% occurring only once. CDR3 length: 13 residues. In germline, CDR1 is SQVTM, CDR2 ANQGSEA. Trimming removed 4 bases from V and 2 bases from J, with 12 bases in between. The source is an adult in good health. The sample was peripheral blood, taken on day 0 of AZD1222 vaccination. The V gene is TRBV29-1, the J gene TRBJ2-7; no clear D. CDR3 loop: CSVGGDTAYEQYF. CDR3 nucleotides: TGCAGCGTTGGAGGTGACACTGCCTACGAGCAGTACTTC.